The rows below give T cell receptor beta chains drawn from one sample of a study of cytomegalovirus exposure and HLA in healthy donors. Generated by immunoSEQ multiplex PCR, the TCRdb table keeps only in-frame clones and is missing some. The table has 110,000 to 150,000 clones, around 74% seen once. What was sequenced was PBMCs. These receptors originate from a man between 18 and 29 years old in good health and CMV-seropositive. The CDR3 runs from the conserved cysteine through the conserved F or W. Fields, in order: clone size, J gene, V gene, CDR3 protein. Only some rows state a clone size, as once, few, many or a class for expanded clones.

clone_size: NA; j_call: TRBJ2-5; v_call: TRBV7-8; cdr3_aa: CASSLGIAGGPRETQYF
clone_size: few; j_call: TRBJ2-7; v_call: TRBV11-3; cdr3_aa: CASSRDGTYEQYF
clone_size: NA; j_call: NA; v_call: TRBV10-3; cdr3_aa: CAISGQVYYEQYF
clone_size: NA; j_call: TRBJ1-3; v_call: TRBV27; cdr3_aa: CASAAGKSGNTIYF
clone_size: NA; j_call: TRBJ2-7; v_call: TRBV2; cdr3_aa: CASNWGLTGQGVYEQYF
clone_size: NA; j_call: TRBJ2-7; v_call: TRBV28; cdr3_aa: CASSLPGYEQYF
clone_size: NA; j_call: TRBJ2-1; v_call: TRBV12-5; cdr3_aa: CASGLVISGGVIPTGEQFF
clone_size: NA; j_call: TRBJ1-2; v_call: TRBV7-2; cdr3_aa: CASKGNVGYGYTF
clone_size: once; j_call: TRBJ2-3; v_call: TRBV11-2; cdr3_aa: CASSLDLGLMPDTQYF
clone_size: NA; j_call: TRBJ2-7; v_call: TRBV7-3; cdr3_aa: CASSPPGQGYEQYF
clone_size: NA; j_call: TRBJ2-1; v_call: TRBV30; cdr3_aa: CAWSDRQGGEQFF
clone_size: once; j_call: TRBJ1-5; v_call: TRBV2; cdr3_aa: CASRGQGHQPQHF
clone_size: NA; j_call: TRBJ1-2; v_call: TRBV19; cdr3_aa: CASISVRGKGNGYTF
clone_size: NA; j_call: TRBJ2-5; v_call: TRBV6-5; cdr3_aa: CASSYSTSGGETQYF
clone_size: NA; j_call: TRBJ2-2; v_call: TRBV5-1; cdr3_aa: CASSRQRGTEELFF
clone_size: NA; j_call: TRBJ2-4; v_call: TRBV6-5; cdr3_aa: CASSYSPGAGIQYF
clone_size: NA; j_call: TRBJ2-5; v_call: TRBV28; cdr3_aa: CASSLKRGALLAQYF
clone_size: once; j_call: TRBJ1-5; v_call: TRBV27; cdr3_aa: CASSFNSNQPQHF
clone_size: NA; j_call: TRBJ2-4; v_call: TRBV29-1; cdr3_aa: CSVRRGLAKNIQYF
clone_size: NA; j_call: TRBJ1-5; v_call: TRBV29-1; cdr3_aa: CSVSGTGGNQPQHF
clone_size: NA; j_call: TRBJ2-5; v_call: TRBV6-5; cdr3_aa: CASSYDAEETQYF